These 6 T cell receptor beta chains originate from one sample sequenced in a study of blood T cell repertoires in COVID-19. Repertoires were generated with immunoSEQ multiplex PCR, while TCRdb's copy carries only in-frame clones and drops some. The sample has about 300,000 clones, approximately 88% seen once; the top ten hold more than 1.1%. The specimen was peripheral blood. Receptors originate from a human donor with COVID-19, enrolled during active disease. The donor label of this sample is uncertain.

The gene calls are TRBV2 and TRBJ1-3; no definite D call. V dropped 4 bases and J dropped 2 bases, with 12 bases sitting between them. Germline loops: CDR1 SNHLY, CDR2 FYNNEI. The CDR3 is made up of 15 amino acids. The CDR3 DNA reads TGTGCCAGCAGTGTGGGGAGCCTTGCTGGAAACACCATATATTTT. It specifies CASSVGSLAGNTIYF.

V usage is TRBV6-6 and J usage is TRBJ2-5, with 8 bases lining up with TRBD2. Trimming removed 5 bases from V and 3 bases from J; junction bases left unmatched: 5. This CDR3 comprises 14 residues. Germline V CDR1 and CDR2: MNHNY, SVGAGI (reference sequence). The DNA of the CDR3 is TGTGCCAGCAGTGTCAGCGGGAGAAAAGAGACCCAGTACTTC. As protein: CASSVSGRKETQYF.

This chain links TRBV28 with TRBJ1-5; TRBD1 agrees at 9 bases. The CDR3 runs to 13 residues. CDR1 and CDR2 from the germline V gene are MDHEN and SYDVKM. After removal of 3 bases from V and 7 bases from J, the junction contained 1 base not matched to a gene. DNA for the CDR3: TGTGCCAGCAGTTTGGACAGGGGCCAGCCCCAGCATTTT. Translating gives CASSLDRGQPQHF.

The chain couples TRBV21-1 to TRBJ2-2; the D segment call TRBD2 is taken from the table without a DNA check. TRBV21-1 is a listed pseudogene. The CDR3 runs to 16 residues. CDR3 amino acids: CASSKAGRLNTGELFF. CDR3 in DNA: TGTGCCAGCAGCAAAGCGGGGAGACTAAACACCGGGGAGCTGTTTTTT.

CDR3 sequence (DNA): TGTGCCAGCACTAACCTCGGGACAGAAAACACTGAAGCTTTCTTT. Translation: CASTNLGTENTEAFF. This rearrangement joins TRBV28 to TRBJ1-1, with 7 bases lining up with TRBD1. The V gene's germline CDR1 is MDHEN and CDR2 SYDVKM. V shed 7 bases and J 2 bases; nucleotides not matched to a gene: 10. This CDR3 is 15 amino acids long.

V usage is TRBV12-5 and J usage is TRBJ2-5, with 7 bases lining up with TRBD1. This CDR3 spans 16 amino acids. Germline V CDR1 and CDR2: LGHNT, FRNRAP. J gave up 1 base and V 5 bases, and 10 bases lay outside the gene matches. The CDR3 sequence: CASGGWGQSPQETQYF. CDR3 sequence (DNA): TGTGCTAGTGGTGGCTGGGGACAGTCCCCCCAAGAGACCCAGTACTTC.